These T cell receptor beta chains were read from a single sample in a study of T cells after yellow fever vaccination. TCRdb itself ran the 5' RACE reads through MiXCR, one entry per CDR3 protein. This table holds hundreds of thousands of distinct CDR3 sequences, roughly an eighth found once. The sample in question was PBMCs, obtained on the day of the yellow fever booster vaccination. These receptors originate from a man aged 25 to 40 who received the YFV17D yellow fever vaccine. Each CDR3 is given with its conserved first and last residue. A D gene is named only where the DNA matches it firmly. For some rows the clone size is stated as once, few or many, or as a class when expanded; others skip it.

d_gene	j_gene	abundance	v_gene	CDR3aa	CDR3nt
.	TRBJ2-5	few	TRBV5-1	CASSESLVAEETQYF	TGCGCCAGCAGCGAATCGCTGGTAGCGGAAGAGACCCAGTACTTC
TRBD2	TRBJ2-3	.	TRBV29-1	CSVGGRRGGSQYF	TGCAGCGTTGGTGGTAGGAGGGGAGGGTCGCAGTATTTT
TRBD1	TRBJ2-3	.	TRBV7-2	CASSLVGTGGPDTQYF	TGTGCCAGCAGCTTAGTGGGGACAGGGGGGCCGGATACGCAGTATTTT
.	TRBJ2-1	.	TRBV3-1	CASSPKPESSYNEQFF	TGTGCCAGCAGCCCAAAACCCGAGAGCTCCTACAATGAGCAGTTCTTC
.	TRBJ2-5	few	TRBV7-9	CASSLLGRAGQETQYF	TGTGCCAGCAGCCTCCTGGGACGGGCGGGCCAAGAGACCCAGTACTTC
.	TRBJ1-1	few	TRBV12-3/TRBV12-4	CASGTPRAFF	TGTGCCAGCGGGACTCCACGGGCTTTCTTT
.	TRBJ1-1	.	TRBV7-9	CASPPAGGLMNTEAFF	TGTGCCAGTCCGCCCGCGGGGGGGCTCATGAACACTGAAGCTTTCTTT
TRBD2	TRBJ2-7	few	TRBV6-2/TRBV6-3	CASSYPLAAYEQYF	TGTGCCAGCAGTTACCCGCTAGCGGCCTACGAGCAGTACTTC
.	TRBJ2-1	few	TRBV12-3/TRBV12-4	CASSFVPAEQFF	TGTGCCAGCAGTTTCGTGCCGGCTGAGCAGTTCTTC
.	TRBJ2-1	few	TRBV27	CASSLGTLGEQFF	TGTGCCAGCAGCCTCGGGACGCTCGGTGAGCAGTTCTTC
.	TRBJ1-4	few	TRBV29-1	CSAGYEKLFF	TGCAGCGCCGGATATGAAAAACTGTTTTTT
TRBD2	TRBJ2-7	many	TRBV28	CASSSPGTSGSYEQYF	TGTGCCAGCAGTTCCCCCGGGACTAGCGGGAGTTACGAGCAGTACTTC
.	TRBJ2-7	.	TRBV12-3/TRBV12-4	CASSLSGPAYEQYF	TGTGCCAGCAGTTTATCTGGACCCGCCTACGAGCAGTACTTC
TRBD2	TRBJ2-1	many	TRBV5-1	CASTPRGGGTYNEQFF	TGCGCCAGCACCCCTCGGGGGGGGGGGACCTACAATGAGCAGTTCTTC
.	TRBJ2-1	.	TRBV28	CASSQGGRAIYNEQFF	TGTGCCAGCAGCCAAGGGGGACGAGCGATCTACAATGAGCAGTTCTTC
.	TRBJ2-2	.	TRBV5-4	CASSLLDAELFF	TGTGCCAGCAGCCTACTAGACGCGGAGCTGTTTTTT